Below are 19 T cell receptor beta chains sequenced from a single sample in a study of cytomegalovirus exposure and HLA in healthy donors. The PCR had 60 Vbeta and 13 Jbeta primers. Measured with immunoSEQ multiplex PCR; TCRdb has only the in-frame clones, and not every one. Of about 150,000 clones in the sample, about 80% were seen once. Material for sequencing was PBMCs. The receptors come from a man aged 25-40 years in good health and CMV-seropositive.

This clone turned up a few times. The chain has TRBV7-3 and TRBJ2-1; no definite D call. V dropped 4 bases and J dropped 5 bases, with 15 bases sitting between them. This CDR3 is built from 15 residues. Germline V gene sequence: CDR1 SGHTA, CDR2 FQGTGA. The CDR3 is CASSSTPGLNNEQFF. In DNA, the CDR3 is TGTGCCAGCAGCTCGACACCTGGGCTAAACAATGAGCAGTTCTTC.

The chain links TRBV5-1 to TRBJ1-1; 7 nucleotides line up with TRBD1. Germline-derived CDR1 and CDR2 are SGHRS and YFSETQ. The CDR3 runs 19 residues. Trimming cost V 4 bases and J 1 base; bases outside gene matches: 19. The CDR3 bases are TGCGCCAGCAGCGGAGGGACAGAAACGACCCGGCTGGGGAACACTGAAGCTTTCTTT. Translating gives CASSGGTETTRLGNTEAFF. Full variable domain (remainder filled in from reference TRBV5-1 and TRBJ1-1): KAGVTQTPRYLIKTRGQQVTLSCSPISGHRSVSWYQQTPGQGLQFLFEYFSETQRNKGNFPGRFSGRQFSNSRSEMNVSTLELGDSALYLCASSGGTETTRLGNTEAFFGQGTRLTVV.

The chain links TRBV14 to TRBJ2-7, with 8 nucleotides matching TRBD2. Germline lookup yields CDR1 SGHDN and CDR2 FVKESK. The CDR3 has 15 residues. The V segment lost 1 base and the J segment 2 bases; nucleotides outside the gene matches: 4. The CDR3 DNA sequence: TGTGCCAGCAGCCAAGTGACGGGAGGGCCCTACGAGCAGTACTTC. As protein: CASSQVTGGPYEQYF.

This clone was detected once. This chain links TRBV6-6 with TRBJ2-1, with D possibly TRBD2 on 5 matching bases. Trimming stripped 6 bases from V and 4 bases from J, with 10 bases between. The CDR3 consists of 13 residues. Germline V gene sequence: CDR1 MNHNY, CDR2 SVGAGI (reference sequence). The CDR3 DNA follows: TGTGCCAGCAGCCCCGAGCGGTACAATGAGCAGTTCTTC. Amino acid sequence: CASSPERYNEQFF.

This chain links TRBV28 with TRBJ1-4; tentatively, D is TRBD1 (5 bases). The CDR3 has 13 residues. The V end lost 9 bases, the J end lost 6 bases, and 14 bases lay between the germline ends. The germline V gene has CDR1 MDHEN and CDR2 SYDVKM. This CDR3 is CASTPQAYEKLFF. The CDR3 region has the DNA TGTGCCAGTACCCCACAGGCCTATGAAAAACTGTTTTTT.

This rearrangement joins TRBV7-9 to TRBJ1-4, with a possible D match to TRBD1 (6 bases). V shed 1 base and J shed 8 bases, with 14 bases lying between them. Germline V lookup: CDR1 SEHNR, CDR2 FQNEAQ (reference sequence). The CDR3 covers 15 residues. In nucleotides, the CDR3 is TGTGCCAGCAGCTTAGAGTCATGGGGGCGGGAAAAACTGTTTTTT. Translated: CASSLESWGREKLFF.

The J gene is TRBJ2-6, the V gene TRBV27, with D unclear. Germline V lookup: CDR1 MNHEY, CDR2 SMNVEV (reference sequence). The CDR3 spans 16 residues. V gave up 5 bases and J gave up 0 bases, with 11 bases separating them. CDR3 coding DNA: TGTGCCAGCAGTACCAGACACTTCTCTGGGGCCAACGTCCTGACTTTC. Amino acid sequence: CASSTRHFSGANVLTF.

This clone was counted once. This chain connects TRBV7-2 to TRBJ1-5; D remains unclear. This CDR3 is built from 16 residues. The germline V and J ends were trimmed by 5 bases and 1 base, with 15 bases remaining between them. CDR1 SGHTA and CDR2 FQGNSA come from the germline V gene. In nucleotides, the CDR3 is TGTGCCAGCAGCCGAGTAGGGAGTCGAAGCAATCAGCCCCAGCATTTT. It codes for CASSRVGSRSNQPQHF.

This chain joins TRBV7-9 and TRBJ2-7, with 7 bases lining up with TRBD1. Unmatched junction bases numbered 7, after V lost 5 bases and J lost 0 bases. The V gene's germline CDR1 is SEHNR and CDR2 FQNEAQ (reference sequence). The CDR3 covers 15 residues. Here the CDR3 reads CASSRLGGVSYEQYF. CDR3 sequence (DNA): TGTGCCAGCAGCCGGTTAGGGGGCGTCTCCTACGAGCAGTACTTC.

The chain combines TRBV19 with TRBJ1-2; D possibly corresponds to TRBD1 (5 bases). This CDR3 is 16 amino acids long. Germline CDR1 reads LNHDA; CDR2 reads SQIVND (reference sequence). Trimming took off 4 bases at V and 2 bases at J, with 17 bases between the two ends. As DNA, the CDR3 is TGTGCCAGTAGTAAGGGAAGTCAGGGCCAAAACTATGGCTACACCTTC. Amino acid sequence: CASSKGSQGQNYGYTF.

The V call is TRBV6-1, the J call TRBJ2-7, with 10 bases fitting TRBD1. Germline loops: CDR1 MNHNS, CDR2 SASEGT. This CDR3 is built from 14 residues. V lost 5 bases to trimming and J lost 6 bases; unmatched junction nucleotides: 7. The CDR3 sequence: CASSSGTGVGEQYF. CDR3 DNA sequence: TGTGCCAGCAGTTCCGGGACAGGGGTTGGCGAGCAGTACTTC.

As DNA, the CDR3 is TGTGCCAGCAGACGGGGACAGGGTGAAAAACTGTTTTTT. Translation gives CASRRGQGEKLFF. This sequence joins TRBV5-5 and TRBJ1-4, with TRBD1 matching over 9 bases. The CDR3 is 13 residues long. The germline V gene has CDR1 SGHKS and CDR2 YYEKEE (reference sequence). J was trimmed by 7 bases and V by 5 bases; bases with no gene match: 3. The full variable domain, in which reference TRBV5-5 and TRBJ1-4 provide the parts outside the CDR3, is DAGVTQSPTHLIKTRGQQVTLRCSPISGHKSVSWYQQVLGQGPQFIFQYYEKEERGRGNFPDRFSARQFPNYSSELNVNALLLGDSALYLCASRRGQGEKLFFGSGTQLSVL.

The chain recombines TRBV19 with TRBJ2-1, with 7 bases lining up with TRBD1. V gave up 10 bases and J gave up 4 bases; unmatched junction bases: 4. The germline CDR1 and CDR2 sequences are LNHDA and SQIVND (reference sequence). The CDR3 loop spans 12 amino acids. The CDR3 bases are TGTGCCACCAGGACAGGATACAATGAGCAGTTCTTC. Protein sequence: CATRTGYNEQFF.

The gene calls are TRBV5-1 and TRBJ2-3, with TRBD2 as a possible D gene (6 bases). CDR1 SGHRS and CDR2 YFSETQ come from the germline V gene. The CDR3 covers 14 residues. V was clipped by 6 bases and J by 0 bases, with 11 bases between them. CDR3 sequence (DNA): TGCGCCAGCACCGCTAGCGAGAGCACAGATACGCAGTATTTT. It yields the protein CASTASESTDTQYF.

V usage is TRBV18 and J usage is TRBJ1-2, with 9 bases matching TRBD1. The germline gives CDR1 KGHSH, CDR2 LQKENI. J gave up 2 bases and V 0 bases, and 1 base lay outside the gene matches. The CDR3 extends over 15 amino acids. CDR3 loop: CASSPPGQGNYGYTF. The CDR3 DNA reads TGTGCCAGCTCACCACCTGGACAGGGGAACTATGGCTACACCTTC.

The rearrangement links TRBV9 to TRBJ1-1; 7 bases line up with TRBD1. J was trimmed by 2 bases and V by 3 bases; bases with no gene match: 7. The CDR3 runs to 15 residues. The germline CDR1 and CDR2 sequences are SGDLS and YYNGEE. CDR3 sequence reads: CASSGAGTVNTEAFF. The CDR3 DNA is TGTGCCAGCAGCGGCGCCGGGACAGTTAACACTGAAGCTTTCTTT.

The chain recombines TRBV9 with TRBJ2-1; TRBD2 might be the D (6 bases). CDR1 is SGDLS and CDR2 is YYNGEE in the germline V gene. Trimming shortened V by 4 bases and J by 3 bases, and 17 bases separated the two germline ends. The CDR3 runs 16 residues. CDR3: CASSTQIAAVYNEQFF. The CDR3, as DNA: TGTGCCAGCAGCACCCAGATAGCGGCTGTCTACAATGAGCAGTTCTTC.

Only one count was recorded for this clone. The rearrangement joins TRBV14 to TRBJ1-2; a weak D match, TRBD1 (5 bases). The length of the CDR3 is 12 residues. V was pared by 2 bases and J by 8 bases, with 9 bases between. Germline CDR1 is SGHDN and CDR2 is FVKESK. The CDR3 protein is CASSQSQGGYTF. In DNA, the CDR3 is TGTGCCAGCAGCCAATCCCAGGGCGGCTACACCTTC.

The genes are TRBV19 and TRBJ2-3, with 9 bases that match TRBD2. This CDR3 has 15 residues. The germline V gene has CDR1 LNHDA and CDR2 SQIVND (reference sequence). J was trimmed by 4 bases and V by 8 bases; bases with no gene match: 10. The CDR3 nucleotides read TGTGCCAGTGGAGAAGGGGGACTAGCAGCAGATACGCAGTATTTT. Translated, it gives CASGEGGLAADTQYF.